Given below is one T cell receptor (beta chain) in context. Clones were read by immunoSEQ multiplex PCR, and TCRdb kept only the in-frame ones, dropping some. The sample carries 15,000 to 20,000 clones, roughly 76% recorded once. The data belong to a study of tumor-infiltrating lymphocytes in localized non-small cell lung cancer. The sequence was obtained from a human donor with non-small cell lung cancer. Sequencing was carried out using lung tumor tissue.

This chain's CDR3 is CASSALHQGAANTEAFF. The CDR3 nucleotides are TGTGCCAGCAGTGCTTTACATCAGGGGGCTGCAAACACTGAAGCTTTCTTT. The rearrangement links TRBV6-1 to TRBJ1-1; 8 nucleotides agree with TRBD1. This CDR3 is 17 amino acids long. V shed 4 bases and J 2 bases; nucleotides not matched to a gene: 12. Germline V gene lookup returns CDR1 MNHNS and CDR2 SASEGT.